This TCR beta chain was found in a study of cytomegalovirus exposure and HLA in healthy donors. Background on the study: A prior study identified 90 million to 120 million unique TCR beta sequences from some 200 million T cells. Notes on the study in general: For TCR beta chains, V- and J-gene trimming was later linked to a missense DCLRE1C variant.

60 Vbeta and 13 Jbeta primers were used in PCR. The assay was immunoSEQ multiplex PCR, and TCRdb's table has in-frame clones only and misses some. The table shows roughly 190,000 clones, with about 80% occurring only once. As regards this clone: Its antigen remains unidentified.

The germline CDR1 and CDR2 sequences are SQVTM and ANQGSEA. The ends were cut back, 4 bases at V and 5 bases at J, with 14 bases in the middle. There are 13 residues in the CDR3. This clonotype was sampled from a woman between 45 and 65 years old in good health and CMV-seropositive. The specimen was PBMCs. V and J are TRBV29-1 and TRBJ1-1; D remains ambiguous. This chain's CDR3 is CSVGGGMRTEAFF. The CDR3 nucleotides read TGCAGCGTTGGGGGAGGGATGAGAACTGAAGCTTTCTTT.